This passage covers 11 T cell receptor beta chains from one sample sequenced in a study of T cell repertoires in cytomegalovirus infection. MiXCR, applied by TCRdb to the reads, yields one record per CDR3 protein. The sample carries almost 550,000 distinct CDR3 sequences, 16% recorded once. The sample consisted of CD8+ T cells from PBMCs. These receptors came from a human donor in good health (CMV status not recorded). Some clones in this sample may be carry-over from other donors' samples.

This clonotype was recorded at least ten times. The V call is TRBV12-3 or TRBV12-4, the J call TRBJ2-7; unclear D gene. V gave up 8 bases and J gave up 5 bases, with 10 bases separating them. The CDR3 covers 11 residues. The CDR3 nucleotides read TGTGCCAGCGGGGTTGGCCACGAGCAGTACTTC. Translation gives CASGVGHEQYF.

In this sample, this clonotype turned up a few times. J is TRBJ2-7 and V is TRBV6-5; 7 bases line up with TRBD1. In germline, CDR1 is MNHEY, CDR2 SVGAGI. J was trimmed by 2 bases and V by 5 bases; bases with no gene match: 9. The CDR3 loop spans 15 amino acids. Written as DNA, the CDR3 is TGTGCCAGCAGTCATCCCGAAACAGGGGCCTACGAGCAGTACTTC. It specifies CASSHPETGAYEQYF.

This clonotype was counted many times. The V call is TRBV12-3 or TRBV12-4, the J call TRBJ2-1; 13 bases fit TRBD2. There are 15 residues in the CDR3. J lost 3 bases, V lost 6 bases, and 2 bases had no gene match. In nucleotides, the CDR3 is TGTGCCAGCAGCAGACTAGCGGGAGGCTACAATGAGCAGTTCTTC. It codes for CASSRLAGGYNEQFF.

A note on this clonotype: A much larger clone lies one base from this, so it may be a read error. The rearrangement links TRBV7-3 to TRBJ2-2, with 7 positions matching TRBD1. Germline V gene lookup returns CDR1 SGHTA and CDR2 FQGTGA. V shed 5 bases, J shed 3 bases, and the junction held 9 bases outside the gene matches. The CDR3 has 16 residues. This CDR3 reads CASSARTGRHTGELFF. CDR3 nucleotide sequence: TGTGCCAGCAGCGCCAGGACAGGACGTCACACCGGGGAGCTGTTTTTT.

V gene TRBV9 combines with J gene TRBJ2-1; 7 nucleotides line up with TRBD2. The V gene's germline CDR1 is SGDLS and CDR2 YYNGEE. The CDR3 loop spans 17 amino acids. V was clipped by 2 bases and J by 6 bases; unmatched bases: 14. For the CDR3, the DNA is TGTGCCAGCAGCGTCGGTTTAGGAGTCCGGGAGGCCAATGAGCAGTTCTTC. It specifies CASSVGLGVREANEQFF.

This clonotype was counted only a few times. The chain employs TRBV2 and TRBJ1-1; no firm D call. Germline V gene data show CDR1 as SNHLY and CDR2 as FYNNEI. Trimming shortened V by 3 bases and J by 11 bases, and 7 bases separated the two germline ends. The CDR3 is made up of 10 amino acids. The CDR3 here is CASSDGRAFF. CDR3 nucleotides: TGTGCCAGCAGTGACGGCAGGGCTTTCTTT.

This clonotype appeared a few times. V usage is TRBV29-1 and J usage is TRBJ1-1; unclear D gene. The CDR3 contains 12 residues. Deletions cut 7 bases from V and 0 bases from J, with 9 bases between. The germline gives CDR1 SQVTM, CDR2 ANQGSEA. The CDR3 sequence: CSADEMNTEAFF. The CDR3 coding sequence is TGCAGCGCTGACGAAATGAACACTGAAGCTTTCTTT.

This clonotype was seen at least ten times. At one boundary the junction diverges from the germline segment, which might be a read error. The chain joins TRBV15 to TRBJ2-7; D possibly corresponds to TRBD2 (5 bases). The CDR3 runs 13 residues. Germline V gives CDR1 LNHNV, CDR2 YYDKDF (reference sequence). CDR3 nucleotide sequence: TGTGCCACCAGCAGTCATCTCCGGACTGCATTGGGTTTC. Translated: CATSSHLRTALGF.

CDR3 nucleotide sequence: TGTGCCAGCAGTGAATACAGGTGGGCGAGGGGCTCTGGAAACACCATATATTTT. Protein: CASSEYRWARGSGNTIYF. The genes are TRBV6-1 and TRBJ1-3; D is perhaps TRBD1 (5 bases). CDR1 MNHNS and CDR2 SASEGT come from the germline V gene. V was shortened by 2 bases and J by 0 bases, with 17 bases between the two germline ends. The CDR3 has 18 amino acids.

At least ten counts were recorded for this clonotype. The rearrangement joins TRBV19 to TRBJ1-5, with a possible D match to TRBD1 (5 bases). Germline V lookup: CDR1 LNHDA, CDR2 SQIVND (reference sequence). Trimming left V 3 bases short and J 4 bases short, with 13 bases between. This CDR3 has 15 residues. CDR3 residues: CASSITKGVNQPQHF. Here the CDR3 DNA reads TGTGCCAGTAGTATCACGAAAGGGGTAAATCAGCCCCAGCATTTT.

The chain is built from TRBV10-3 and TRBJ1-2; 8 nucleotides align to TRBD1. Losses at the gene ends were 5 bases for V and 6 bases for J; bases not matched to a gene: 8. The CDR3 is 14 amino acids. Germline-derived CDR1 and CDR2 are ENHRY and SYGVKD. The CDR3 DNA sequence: TGTGCCATCAGTACTATAGCAGGGGGCAATGGCTACACCTTC. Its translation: CAISTIAGGNGYTF.